This T cell receptor (beta chain) was sequenced in a study of Graves' ophthalmopathy and Graves' hyperthyroidism. CDR3 regions of TCR beta were amplified from RNA transcripts. The first round was an RT-PCR with HTBI primers, and the second round was a multiplex PCR. TCRdb reprocessed the multiplex PCR reads with MiXCR, giving one entry per CDR3 protein. The table has 350,000 to 450,000 distinct CDR3 sequences, roughly 18% seen once; the top ten hold roughly 1.5%. The length of the CDR3 is 18 residues. J gave up 5 bases and V 0 bases, and 11 bases lay outside the gene matches. CDR1 MNHEY and CDR2 SVGEGT come from the germline V gene.

The clonotype was recovered from a woman aged 18-29 years with Graves' ophthalmopathy. Sequenced input: peripheral blood. The V and J genes are TRBV6-2 or TRBV6-3 and TRBJ1-5; 9 bases line up with TRBD1. CDR3 coding DNA: TGTGCCAGCAGTTACTCCTTACAGGGGGCGAGTTTCGATCAGCCCCAGCATTTT. Its protein product is CASSYSLQGASFDQPQHF.